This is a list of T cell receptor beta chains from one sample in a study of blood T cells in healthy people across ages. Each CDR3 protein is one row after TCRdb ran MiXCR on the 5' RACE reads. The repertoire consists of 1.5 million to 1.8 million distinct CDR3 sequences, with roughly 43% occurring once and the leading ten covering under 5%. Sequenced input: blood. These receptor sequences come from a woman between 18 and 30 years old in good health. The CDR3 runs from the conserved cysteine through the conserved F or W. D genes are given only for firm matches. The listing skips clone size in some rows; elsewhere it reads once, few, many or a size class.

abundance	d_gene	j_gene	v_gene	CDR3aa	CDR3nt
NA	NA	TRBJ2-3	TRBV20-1	CSASKMADTQYF	TGCAGTGCTAGTAAGATGGCAGATACGCAGTATTTT
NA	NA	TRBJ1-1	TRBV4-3	CASSQDRQSGTEAFF	TGCGCCAGCAGCCAAGATAGGCAGTCCGGAACTGAAGCTTTCTTT
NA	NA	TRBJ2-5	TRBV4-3	CASSQDRLTQYF	TGCGCCAGCAGCCAAGATCGCTTGACCCAGTACTTC
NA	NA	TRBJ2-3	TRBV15	CATSRRGGKPRANTQYF	TGTGCCACCAGCAGAAGGGGGGGCAAACCAAGGGCAAATACGCAGTATTTT
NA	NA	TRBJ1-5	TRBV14	CASSQRINQPQHF	TGTGCCAGCAGCCAACGGATTAATCAGCCCCAGCATTTT
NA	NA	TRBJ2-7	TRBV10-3	CALGQGEQYF	TGTGCCCTCGGGCAGGGCGAGCAGTACTTC
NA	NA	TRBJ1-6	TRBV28	CASSGGVLSPLHF	TGTGCCAGCAGTGGGGGGGTTTTGTCACCCCTCCACTTT
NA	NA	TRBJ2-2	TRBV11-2	CASRTPRGRITGELFF	TGTGCCAGCAGAACCCCTAGGGGCCGAATCACCGGGGAGCTGTTTTTT
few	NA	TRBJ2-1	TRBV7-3	CASSRKNNEQFF	TGTGCCAGCAGCCGCAAAAACAATGAGCAGTTCTTC
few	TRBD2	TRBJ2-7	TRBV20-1	CSARETGLVSYEQYF	TGCAGTGCTAGAGAAACTGGACTAGTGTCCTACGAGCAGTACTTC
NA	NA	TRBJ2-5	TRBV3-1	CASSLTGHASCNEQYF	TGTGCCAGCAGCCTCACGGGCCATGCCTCCTGCAATGAGCAGTACTTC
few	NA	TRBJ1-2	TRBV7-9	CASSFQVNNYGYTF	TGTGCCAGCAGCTTCCAGGTGAATAACTATGGCTACACCTTC
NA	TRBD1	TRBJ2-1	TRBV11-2	CASRRGTGYNERFF	TGTGCCAGCAGACGCGGGACAGGATACAATGAGCGGTTCTTC
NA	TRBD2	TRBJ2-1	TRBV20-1	CSARFRTSGQYNEQFF	TGCAGTGCTAGATTCCGGACTAGCGGGCAATACAATGAGCAGTTCTTC
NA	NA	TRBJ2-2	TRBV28	CASSNFRAGELFF	TGTGCCAGCAGTAATTTCCGGGCCGGGGAGCTGTTTTTT
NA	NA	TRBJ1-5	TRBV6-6	CASSHRAHSNQPQHF	TGTGCCAGCAGTCACAGGGCCCATAGCAATCAGCCCCAGCATTTT
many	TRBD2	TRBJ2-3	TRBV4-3	CASSQDTSGRTDTQYF	TGCGCCAGCAGCCAAGATACTAGCGGGAGGACAGATACGCAGTATTTT
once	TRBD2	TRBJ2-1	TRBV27	CASSSLGTTEDNEQFF	TGTGCCAGCAGTTCTCTCGGGACTACCGAGGACAATGAGCAGTTCTTC
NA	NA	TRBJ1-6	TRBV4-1	CASSQDGVPGNSPLHF	TGCGCCAGCAGCCAAGATGGGGTACCCGGCAATTCACCCCTCCACTTT
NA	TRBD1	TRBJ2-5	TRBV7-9	CASSLSGTDWTTQYF	TGTGCCAGCAGTTTGTCCGGGACAGACTGGACGACCCAGTACTTC
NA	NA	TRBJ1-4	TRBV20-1	CSAPPIGIEVQKLFF	TGCAGTGCTCCCCCCATTGGGATCGAAGTACAAAAACTGTTTTTT
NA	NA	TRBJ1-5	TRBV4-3	CASSQDLRQPQHF	TGCGCCAGCAGCCAAGATCTCCGTCAGCCCCAGCATTTT
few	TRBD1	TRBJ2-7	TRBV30	CAWRDRGYEQYF	TGTGCCTGGAGGGACAGGGGATACGAGCAGTACTTC
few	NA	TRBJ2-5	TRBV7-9	CASSLTVNQETQYF	TGTGCCAGCAGCCTTACGGTCAATCAGGAGACCCAGTACTTC
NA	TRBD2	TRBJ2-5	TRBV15	CATKGREVQETQYF	TGTGCCACTAAAGGGAGGGAGGTTCAAGAGACCCAGTACTTC
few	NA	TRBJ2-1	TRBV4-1	CASSQDRGSPYNEQFF	TGCGCCAGCAGCCAAGATAGAGGGTCGCCCTACAATGAGCAGTTCTTC
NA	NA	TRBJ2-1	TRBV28	CASRSYPTGTYNEQFF	TGTGCCAGCAGATCCTACCCGACGGGAACCTACAATGAGCAGTTCTTC
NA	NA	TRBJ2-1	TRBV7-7	CASSLGPPGAYNEQFF	TGTGCTAGCAGCTTAGGTCCCCCTGGAGCCTACAATGAGCAGTTCTTC
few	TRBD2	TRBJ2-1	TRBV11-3	CASSFRGTSGELGEQFF	TGTGCCAGCAGCTTTAGAGGGACTAGCGGGGAGCTGGGTGAGCAGTTCTTC
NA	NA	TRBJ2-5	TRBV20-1	CSASAKETQYF	TGCAGTGCTAGCGCTAAAGAGACCCAGTACTTC
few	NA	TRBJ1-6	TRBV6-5	CASNGRGGSPLHF	TGTGCCAGCAACGGCAGGGGTGGGTCACCCCTCCACTTT
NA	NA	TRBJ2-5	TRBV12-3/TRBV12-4	CASSTRPNEQYF	TGTGCCAGCAGTACACGTCCCAATGAGCAGTACTTC
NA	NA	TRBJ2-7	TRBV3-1	CASSQNGPPSSYKQYF	TGTGCCAGCAGCCAAAACGGCCCACCGAGCTCCTACAAGCAGTACTTC
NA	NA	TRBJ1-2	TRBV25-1	CASSEIEGYTF	TGTGCCAGCAGTGAAATAGAAGGCTACACCTTC
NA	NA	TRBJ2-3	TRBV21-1	CASSKVNREKNPTDTQYF	TGTGCCAGCAGCAAAGTAAACCGGGAAAAGAACCCCACAGATACGCAGTATTTT
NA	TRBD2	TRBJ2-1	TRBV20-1	CSAPRRKREGIYNEQFF	TGCAGTGCTCCTCGGCGGAAGCGGGAGGGGATTTACAATGAGCAGTTCTTC
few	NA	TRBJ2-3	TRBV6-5	CASSYSGTLDTQYF	TGTGCCAGCAGTTACTCGGGAACACTAGATACGCAGTATTTT
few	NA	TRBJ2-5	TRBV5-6	CASSLVGTGEQYF	TGTGCCAGCAGCTTGGTCGGAACGGGGGAGCAGTACTTC
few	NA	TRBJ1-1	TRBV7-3	CASSLGPQTIAFF	TGTGCCAGCAGCTTAGGCCCACAAACTATAGCTTTCTTT
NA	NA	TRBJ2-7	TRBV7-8	CASSLVHRLDSSYEQYF	TGTGCCAGCAGCTTAGTGCACCGCCTGGACAGTTCCTACGAGCAGTACTTC
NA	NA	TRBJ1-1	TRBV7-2	CASSPGPYTEAFF	TGTGCCAGCAGCCCCGGTCCGTACACTGAAGCTTTCTTT
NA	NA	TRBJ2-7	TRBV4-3	CASSQDELGVEQYF	TGCGCCAGCAGCCAAGATGAGCTCGGGGTCGAGCAGTACTTC
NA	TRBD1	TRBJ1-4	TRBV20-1	CSARDNRGLWEKLFF	TGCAGTGCTAGAGATAACAGGGGGCTATGGGAAAAACTGTTTTTT
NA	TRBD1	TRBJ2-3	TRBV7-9	CASSLVGQGEADTQYF	TGTGCCAGCAGCTTAGTTGGACAGGGGGAGGCAGATACGCAGTATTTT
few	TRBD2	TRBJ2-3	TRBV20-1	CSATTSGVTDTQYF	TGCAGTGCCACGACTAGCGGAGTCACAGATACGCAGTATTTT